The clone carrying this TCR beta chain was counted a few times. This sample is part of a study of blood T cell repertoires in COVID-19. Study information: Sites across the United States, Italy and Spain contributed samples from acute and convalescent COVID-19. T cells, B-cell-depleted T cells, or PBMCs supplied cDNA or gDNA.

The Seattle patients joined while their infection was active and were tracked longitudinally afterward. CDR1 and CDR2 (germline): SGHNT, YENEEA. V lost 5 bases to trimming and J lost 4 bases; unmatched junction nucleotides: 9. This CDR3 is built from 16 residues. Method: immunoSEQ multiplex PCR; TCRdb's copy keeps in-frame clones and lacks some. Of some 220,000 clones listed, 75% to 85% were seen once; the top ten hold about 1.3%. The chain combines TRBV11-3 with TRBJ2-5; 11 bases are shared with TRBD1. The sample consisted of peripheral blood. The source of this sequence is a woman aged 25 to 45 with COVID-19, enrolled during active disease. CDR3 nucleotides: TGTGCCAGCAGCCGACGAGACGGGACAGGGGGAGAGACCCAGTACTTC. Translating gives CASSRRDGTGGETQYF.